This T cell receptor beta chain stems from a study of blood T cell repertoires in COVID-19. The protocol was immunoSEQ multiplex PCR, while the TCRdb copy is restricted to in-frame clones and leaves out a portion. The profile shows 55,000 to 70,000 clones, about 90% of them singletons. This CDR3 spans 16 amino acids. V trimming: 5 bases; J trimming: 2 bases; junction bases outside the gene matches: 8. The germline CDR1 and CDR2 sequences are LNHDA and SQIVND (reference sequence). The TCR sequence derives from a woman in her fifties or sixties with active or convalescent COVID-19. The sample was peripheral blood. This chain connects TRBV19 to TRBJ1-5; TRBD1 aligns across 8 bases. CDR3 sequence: CASSVGQGIGNQPQHF. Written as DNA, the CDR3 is TGTGCCAGTAGTGTCGGACAGGGAATTGGCAATCAGCCCCAGCATTTT. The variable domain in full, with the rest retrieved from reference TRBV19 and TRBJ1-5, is DGGITQSPKYLFRKEGQNVTLSCEQNLNHDAMYWYRQDPGQGLRLIYYSQIVNDFQKGDIAEGYSVSREKKESFPLTVTSAQKNPTAFYLCASSVGQGIGNQPQHFGDGTRLSIL.